The 3 T cell receptor beta chains listed next were all sequenced from one sample in a study of cytomegalovirus exposure and HLA in healthy donors. Vbeta (60) and Jbeta (13) primers were used in the PCR. Assay: immunoSEQ multiplex PCR; the TCRdb copy retains only in-frame clones and omits some. The sample holds 80,000 or so clones; 67% are singletons and the top ten take approximately 6.9%. The sample consisted of PBMCs. All receptors derive from a woman aged 50 to 60 in good health and CMV-seropositive.

The chain combines TRBV7-3 with TRBJ2-1; tentatively, D is TRBD2 (6 bases). The CDR3 contains 16 residues. Germline V gene lookup returns CDR1 SGHTA and CDR2 FQGTGA. V lost 3 bases, J lost 0 bases, and 12 bases lay in between. For the CDR3, the DNA is TGTGCCAGCAGCTTCCGGGCGGGGAGCTCCTACAATGAGCAGTTCTTC. Protein product: CASSFRAGSSYNEQFF.

The V and J genes are TRBV9 and TRBJ1-1, with D hard to call. The CDR3 extends over 13 amino acids. Germline lookup yields CDR1 SGDLS and CDR2 YYNGEE. The germline V and J ends were trimmed by 3 bases and 8 bases, with 14 bases remaining between them. In DNA form, the CDR3 reads TGTGCCAGCAGCGCTAGTTTCCCCCCGGAAGCTTTCTTT. Amino acids: CASSASFPPEAFF. Combining the CDR3 with reference TRBV9 and TRBJ1-1 gives the whole variable domain DSGVTQTPKHLITATGQRVTLRCSPRSGDLSVYWYQQSLDQGLQFLIQYYNGEERAKGNILERFSAQQFPDLHSELNLSSLELGDSALYFCASSASFPPEAFFGQGTRLTVV.

The J gene is TRBJ1-1, the V gene TRBV9; the match to TRBD1 covers 10 bases. Trimming took 4 bases from V and 4 from J; bases not matched to a gene: 13. CDR1 and CDR2 from the germline V gene are SGDLS and YYNGEE. This CDR3 is 17 amino acids long. The DNA of the CDR3 is TGTGCCAGCAGCCTTACTCCGGGACAGGGGATGGGCACTGAAGCTTTCTTT. It yields the protein CASSLTPGQGMGTEAFF.